This is a list of T cell receptor beta chains from one sample in a study of blood T cell repertoires in COVID-19. Produced via immunoSEQ multiplex PCR; TCRdb's table is partial and in-frame only. Of under 200,000 clones in the sample, 86% were seen once. Sequencing was done on a sample of peripheral blood. The source is a man aged 55 to 70 with acute or convalescent COVID-19. Both conserved end residues are part of each CDR3. D genes are given only for firm matches. Expanded clones get a size class; other rows say once, few or many, or leave the size out.

CDR3	DNA	V	J	D	size
CASSPLIVAGVSGANVLTF	TGCGCCAGCAGCCCCCTTATAGTAGCGGGAGTAAGTGGGGCCAACGTCCTGACTTTC	TRBV5-1	TRBJ2-6	TRBD2	-
CSASNRAGYTF	TGCAGTGCTAGTAACAGGGCTGGCTACACCTTC	TRBV20-1	TRBJ1-2	-	few
CASSRAGGSDGYTF	TGTGCCAGCAGCCGGGCGGGGGGATCGGATGGCTACACCTTC	TRBV3-1/TRBV3-2	TRBJ1-2	-	-
CASSLTGPGEAQHF	TGTGCCAGCAGCTTGACAGGGCCGGGGGAGGCCCAGCATTTT	TRBV2	TRBJ1-5	TRBD1	-
CASSFTGQGIYTF	TGCGCCAGCAGCTTTACCGGACAGGGGATTTACACCTTC	TRBV5-1	TRBJ1-2	TRBD1	-
CAWGGKEGQYF	TGTGCCTGGGGCGGAAAGGAGGGGCAGTACTTC	TRBV30	TRBJ2-7	-	-
CASSFRREVHNEQFF	TGTGCCAGCAGCTTCAGGCGGGAGGTTCACAATGAGCAGTTCTTC	TRBV5-4	TRBJ2-1	TRBD2	-
CASSQESSPGYGYTF	TGCGCCAGCAGCCAAGAATCCAGCCCAGGCTATGGCTACACCTTC	TRBV4-1	TRBJ1-2	-	-
CASSPGTGYGNQPQHF	TGTGCCAGCAGCCCGGGGACAGGGTATGGCAATCAGCCCCAGCATTTT	TRBV11-2	TRBJ1-5	TRBD1	-
CSASRDSNSPLHF	TGCAGTGCTAGTCGGGACAGTAATTCACCCCTCCACTTT	TRBV20-1	TRBJ1-6	TRBD1	once
CAWSMGARNQPQHF	TGTGCCTGGAGTATGGGGGCTCGCAATCAGCCCCAGCATTTT	TRBV30	TRBJ1-5	-	-
CASRDPQGKETQYF	TGTGCCAGCAGGGATCCCCAGGGGAAGGAGACCCAGTACTTC	TRBV6-5	TRBJ2-5	-	-
CASSLGDNNNSPLHF	TGCGCCAGCAGCTTGGGGGACAATAATAATTCACCCCTCCACTTT	TRBV5-1	TRBJ1-6	-	-
CASSQPGRATSGSSYEQYF	TGTGCCAGCAGCCAGCCCGGACGGGCGACTAGCGGGAGCTCCTACGAGCAGTACTTC	TRBV7-9	TRBJ2-7	TRBD2	-
CASQWGGGEQFF	TGTGCCAGCCAATGGGGGGGCGGTGAGCAGTTCTTC	TRBV7-8	TRBJ2-1	-	-
CASSESLAGGTEAFF	TGTGCCAGCAGTGAGTCCCTGGCAGGGGGGACTGAAGCTTTCTTT	TRBV2	TRBJ1-1	TRBD1	-
CASIQGGSYNEQFF	TGTGCCAGCATCCAGGGGGGCTCCTACAATGAGCAGTTCTTC	TRBV6-5	TRBJ2-1	-	-
CAIGIGTGAGYTF	TGTGCCATCGGTATAGGGACAGGGGCTGGCTACACCTTC	TRBV10-3	TRBJ1-2	TRBD1	-
CASSVAQGAPNEKLFF	TGTGCCAGCAGCGTAGCACAGGGGGCGCCTAATGAAAAACTGTTTTTT	TRBV9	TRBJ1-4	TRBD1	-
CATAPGQGALYYGYTF	TGTGCCACCGCTCCGGGACAGGGGGCGCTTTACTATGGCTACACCTTC	TRBV25-1	TRBJ1-2	TRBD1	-